This T cell receptor beta chain was sequenced for a study of cytomegalovirus exposure and HLA in healthy donors. General study findings and limits: Cytomegalovirus status was reportedly diagnosed by the classifier with high sensitivity and specificity.

V lost 5 bases and J lost 10; bases outside the gene matches: 5. The CDR3 runs to 13 residues. Germline CDR1 and CDR2: LNHDA and SQIVND (reference sequence). Sequencing used immunoSEQ multiplex PCR; TCRdb keeps in-frame clones, though not all of them. Of approximately 130,000 clones listed, about 84% are singletons. This clone was seen only a few times. Its antigen is not known. The rearrangement uses TRBV19 and TRBJ1-6, with TRBD1 matching 7 bases. This receptor was taken from a woman in her thirties in good health and CMV-seronegative. The sequenced sample consisted of PBMCs. The DNA of the CDR3 is TGTGCCAGTAGTGGCACAGGGGCATCACCCCTCCACTTT. Encoded protein: CASSGTGASPLHF.